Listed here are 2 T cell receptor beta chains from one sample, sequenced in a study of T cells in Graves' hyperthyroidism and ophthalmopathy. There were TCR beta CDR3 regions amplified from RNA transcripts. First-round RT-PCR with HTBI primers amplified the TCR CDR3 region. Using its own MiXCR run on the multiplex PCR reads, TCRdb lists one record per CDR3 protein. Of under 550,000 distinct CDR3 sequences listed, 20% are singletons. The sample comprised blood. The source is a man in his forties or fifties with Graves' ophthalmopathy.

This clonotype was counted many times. The CDR3 here is CATEQAGNQPQHF. The CDR3 DNA reads TGTGCCACCGAGCAGGCGGGCAATCAGCCCCAGCATTTT. This chain joins TRBV28 and TRBJ1-5; no clear D. There are 13 residues in the CDR3. Germline CDR1 MDHEN, CDR2 SYDVKM. Trimming cost V 10 bases and J 2 bases, with 12 bases left between them. The whole variable domain, filled in from reference TRBV28 and TRBJ1-5, reads DVKVTQSSRYLVKRTGEKVFLECVQDMDHENMFWYRQDPGLGLRLIYFSYDVKMKEKGDIPEGYSVSREKKERFSLILESASTNQTSMYLCATEQAGNQPQHFGDGTRLSIL.

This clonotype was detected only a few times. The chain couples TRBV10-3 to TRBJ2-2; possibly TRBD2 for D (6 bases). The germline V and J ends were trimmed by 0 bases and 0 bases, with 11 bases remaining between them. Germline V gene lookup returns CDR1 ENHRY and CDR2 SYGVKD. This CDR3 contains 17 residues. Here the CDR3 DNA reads TGTGCCATCAGTGAGTCGGGTCCGGGGGCGAACACCGGGGAGCTGTTTTTT. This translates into CAISESGPGANTGELFF.